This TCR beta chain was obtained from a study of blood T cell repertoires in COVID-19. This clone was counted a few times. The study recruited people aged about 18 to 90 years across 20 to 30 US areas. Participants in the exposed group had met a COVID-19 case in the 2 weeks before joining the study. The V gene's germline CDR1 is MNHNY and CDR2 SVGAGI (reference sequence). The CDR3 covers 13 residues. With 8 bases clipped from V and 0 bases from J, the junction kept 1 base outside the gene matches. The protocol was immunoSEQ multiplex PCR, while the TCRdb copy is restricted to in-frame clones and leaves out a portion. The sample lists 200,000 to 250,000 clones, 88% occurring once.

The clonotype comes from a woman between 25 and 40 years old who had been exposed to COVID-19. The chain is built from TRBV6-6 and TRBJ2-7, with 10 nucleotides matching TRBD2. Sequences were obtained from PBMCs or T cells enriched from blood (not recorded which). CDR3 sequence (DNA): TGTGCCAGCCTAGCGGGGGCCTCCTACGAGCAGTACTTC. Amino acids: CASLAGASYEQYF.